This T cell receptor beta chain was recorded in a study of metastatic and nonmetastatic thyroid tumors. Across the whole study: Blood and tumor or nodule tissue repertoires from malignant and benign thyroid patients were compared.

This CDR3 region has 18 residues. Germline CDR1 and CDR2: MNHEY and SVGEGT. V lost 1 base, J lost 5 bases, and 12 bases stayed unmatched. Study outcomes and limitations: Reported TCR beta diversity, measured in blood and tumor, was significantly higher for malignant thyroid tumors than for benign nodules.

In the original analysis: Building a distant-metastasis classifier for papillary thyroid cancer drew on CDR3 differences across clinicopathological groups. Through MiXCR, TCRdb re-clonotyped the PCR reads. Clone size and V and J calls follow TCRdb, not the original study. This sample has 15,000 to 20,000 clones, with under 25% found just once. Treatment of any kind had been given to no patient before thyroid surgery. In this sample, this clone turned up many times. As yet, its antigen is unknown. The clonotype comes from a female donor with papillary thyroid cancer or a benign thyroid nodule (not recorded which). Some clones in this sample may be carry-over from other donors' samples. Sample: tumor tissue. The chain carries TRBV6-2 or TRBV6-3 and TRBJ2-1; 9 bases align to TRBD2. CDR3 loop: CASSYLAGVSWRHNEQFF. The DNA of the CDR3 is TGTGCCAGCAGTTACTTAGCGGGAGTTTCCTGGCGCCACAATGAGCAGTTCTTC.